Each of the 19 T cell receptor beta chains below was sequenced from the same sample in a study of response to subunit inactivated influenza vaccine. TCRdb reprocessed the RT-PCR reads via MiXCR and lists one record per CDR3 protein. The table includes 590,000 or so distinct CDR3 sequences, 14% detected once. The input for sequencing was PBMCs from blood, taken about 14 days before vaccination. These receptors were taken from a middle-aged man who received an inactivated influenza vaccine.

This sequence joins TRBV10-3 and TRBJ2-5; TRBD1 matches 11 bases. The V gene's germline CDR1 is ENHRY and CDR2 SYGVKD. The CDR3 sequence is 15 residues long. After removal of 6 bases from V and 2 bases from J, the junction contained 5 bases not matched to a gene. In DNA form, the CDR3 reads TGTGCCATCAGGAGCGGACAGGGGGCTCAAGAGACCCAGTACTTC. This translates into CAIRSGQGAQETQYF.

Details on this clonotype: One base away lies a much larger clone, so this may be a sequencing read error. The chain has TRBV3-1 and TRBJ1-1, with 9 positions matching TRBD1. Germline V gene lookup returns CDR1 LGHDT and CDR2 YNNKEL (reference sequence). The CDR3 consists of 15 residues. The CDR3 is CASSRTGGLNTEAIF. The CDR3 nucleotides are TGTGCCAGCAGCCGAACAGGGGGCCTGAACACTGAAGCTATCTTT.

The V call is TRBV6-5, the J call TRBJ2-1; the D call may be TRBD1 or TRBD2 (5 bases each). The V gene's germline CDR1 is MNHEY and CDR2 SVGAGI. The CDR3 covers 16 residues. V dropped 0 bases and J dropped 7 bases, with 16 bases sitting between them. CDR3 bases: TGTGCCAGCAGTTACTCGTCTTGGGGCAGGGAGAATGAGCAGTTCTTC. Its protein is CASSYSSWGRENEQFF.

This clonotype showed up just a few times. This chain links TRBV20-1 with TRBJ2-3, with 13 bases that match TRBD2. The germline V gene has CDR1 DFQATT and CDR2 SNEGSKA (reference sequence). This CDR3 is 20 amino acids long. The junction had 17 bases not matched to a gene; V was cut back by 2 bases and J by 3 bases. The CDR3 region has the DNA TGCAGTGCTAGACCTACCCTTACTAGCGGGAGGGCCCTCGGTACAGATACGCAGTATTTT. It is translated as CSARPTLTSGRALGTDTQYF.

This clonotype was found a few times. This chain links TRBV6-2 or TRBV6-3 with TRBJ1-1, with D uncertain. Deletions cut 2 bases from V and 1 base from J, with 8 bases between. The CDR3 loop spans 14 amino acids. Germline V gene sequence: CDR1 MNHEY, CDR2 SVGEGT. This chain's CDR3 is CASSYVNRNTEAFF. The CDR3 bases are TGTGCCAGCAGTTACGTTAACAGGAACACTGAAGCTTTCTTT.

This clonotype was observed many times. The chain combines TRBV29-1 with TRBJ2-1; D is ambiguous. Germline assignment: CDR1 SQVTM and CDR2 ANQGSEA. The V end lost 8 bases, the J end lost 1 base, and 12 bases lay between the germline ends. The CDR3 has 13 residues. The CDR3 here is CSLRPGSYNEQFF. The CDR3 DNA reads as TGCAGCCTCCGACCTGGGTCCTACAATGAGCAGTTCTTC.

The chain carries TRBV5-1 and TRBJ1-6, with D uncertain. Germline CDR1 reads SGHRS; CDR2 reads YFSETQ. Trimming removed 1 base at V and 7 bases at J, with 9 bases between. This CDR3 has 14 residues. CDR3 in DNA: TGCGCCAGCAGCTTGAACACAGACAATTCACCCCTCCACTTT. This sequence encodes CASSLNTDNSPLHF.

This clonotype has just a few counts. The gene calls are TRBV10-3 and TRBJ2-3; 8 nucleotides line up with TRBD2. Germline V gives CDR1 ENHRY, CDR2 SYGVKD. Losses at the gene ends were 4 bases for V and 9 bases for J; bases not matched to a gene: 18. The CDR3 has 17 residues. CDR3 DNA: TGTGCCATCAGTGCCCAGTGGGTACGAAGCGGGGGTAACACGCAGTATTTT. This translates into CAISAQWVRSGGNTQYF.

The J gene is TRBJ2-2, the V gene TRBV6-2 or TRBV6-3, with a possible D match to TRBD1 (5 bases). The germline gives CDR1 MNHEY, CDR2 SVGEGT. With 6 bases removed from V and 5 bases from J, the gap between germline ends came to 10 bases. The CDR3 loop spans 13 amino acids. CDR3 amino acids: CASRSDRTGELFF. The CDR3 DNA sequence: TGTGCCAGCAGATCAGACAGAACCGGGGAGCTGTTTTTT.

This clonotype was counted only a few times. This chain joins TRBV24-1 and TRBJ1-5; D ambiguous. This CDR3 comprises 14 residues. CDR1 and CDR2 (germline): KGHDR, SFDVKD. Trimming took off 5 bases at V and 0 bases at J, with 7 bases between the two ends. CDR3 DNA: TGTGCCACCAGTGGCACCTATAGCAATCAGCCCCAGCATTTT. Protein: CATSGTYSNQPQHF.

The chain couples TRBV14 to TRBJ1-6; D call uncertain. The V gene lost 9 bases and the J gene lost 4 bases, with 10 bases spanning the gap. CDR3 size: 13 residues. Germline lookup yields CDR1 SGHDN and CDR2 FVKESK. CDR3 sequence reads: CASSLQYNSPLHF. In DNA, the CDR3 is TGTGCCAGTTCGCTCCAGTATAATTCACCCCTCCACTTT.

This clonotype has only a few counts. CDR3 nucleotides: TGTGCCAGCAGCCCGGACGTAACTGAGCAGTTCTTC. The encoded protein is CASSPDVTEQFF. The chain couples TRBV7-9 to TRBJ2-1; D is ambiguous. The CDR3 contains 12 residues. Germline V gene sequence: CDR1 SEHNR, CDR2 FQNEAQ (reference sequence). Trimming pared 5 bases from V and 9 bases from J, leaving 11 bases between.

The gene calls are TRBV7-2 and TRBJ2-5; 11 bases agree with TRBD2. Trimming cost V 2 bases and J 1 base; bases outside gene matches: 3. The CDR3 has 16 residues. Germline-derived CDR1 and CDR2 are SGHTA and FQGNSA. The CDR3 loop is CASSLTSGGTQETQYF. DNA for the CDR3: TGTGCCAGCAGCTTAACTAGCGGGGGAACCCAAGAGACCCAGTACTTC.

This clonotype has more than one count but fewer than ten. CDR3 region: CSATEADGGGGQYF. The CDR3 bases are TGCAGTGCTACGGAAGCGGACGGAGGGGGGGGTCAGTACTTC. The chain recombines TRBV20-1 with TRBJ2-4, with D possibly matching TRBD2 (7 bases). Trimming shortened V by 4 bases and J by 12 bases, and 22 bases separated the two germline ends. Germline CDR1 is DFQATT and CDR2 is SNEGSKA (reference sequence). The CDR3 runs to 14 residues.

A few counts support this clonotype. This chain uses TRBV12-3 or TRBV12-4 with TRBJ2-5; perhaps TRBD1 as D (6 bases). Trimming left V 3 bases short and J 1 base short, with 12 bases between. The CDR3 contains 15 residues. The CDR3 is CASSLGHSLQETQYF. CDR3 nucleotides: TGTGCCAGCAGTTTGGGACATTCACTCCAAGAGACCCAGTACTTC.

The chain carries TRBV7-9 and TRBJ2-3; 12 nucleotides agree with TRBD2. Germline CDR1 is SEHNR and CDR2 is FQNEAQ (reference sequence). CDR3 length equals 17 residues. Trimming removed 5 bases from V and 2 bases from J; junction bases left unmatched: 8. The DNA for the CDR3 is TGTGCCAGCAGCAAGATAGGACTAGCGGGATTCACAGATACGCAGTATTTT. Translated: CASSKIGLAGFTDTQYF.

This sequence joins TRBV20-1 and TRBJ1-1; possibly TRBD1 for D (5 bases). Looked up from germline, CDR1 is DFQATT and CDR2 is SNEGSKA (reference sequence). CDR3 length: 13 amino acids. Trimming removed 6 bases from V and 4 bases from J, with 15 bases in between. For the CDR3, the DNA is TGCAGTGCGCCCGGCGGGGGAGGCACTGAAGCTTTCTTT. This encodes CSAPGGGGTEAFF.

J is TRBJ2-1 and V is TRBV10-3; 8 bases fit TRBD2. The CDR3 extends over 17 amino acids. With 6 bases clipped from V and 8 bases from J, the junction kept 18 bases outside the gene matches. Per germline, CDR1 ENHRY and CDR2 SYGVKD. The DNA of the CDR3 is TGTGCCATCAGCGTGGACCCGACCCGGGGGGGCCGCTATGAGCAGTTCTTC. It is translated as CAISVDPTRGGRYEQFF.

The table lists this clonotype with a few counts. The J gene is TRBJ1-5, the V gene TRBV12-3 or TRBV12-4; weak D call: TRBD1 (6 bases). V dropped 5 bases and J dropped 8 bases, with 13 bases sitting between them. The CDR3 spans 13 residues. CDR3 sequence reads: CASSTDSREPQHF. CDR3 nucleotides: TGTGCCAGCAGTACGGACAGCCGAGAGCCCCAGCATTTT.